The 20 T cell receptor beta chains reported below all come from one sample, sequenced in a study of post-analysis software for immune sequencing data. Findings and limits, study-wide: Roughly five TRBV segments were more frequent in patients than controls; TRBV5-6, TRBV5-1 and TRBV20-1 belonged to this group.

These TCRs' antigens remain unknown. Carried by the TCR beta cDNA libraries were unique molecular identifiers. MiXCR, applied by TCRdb to the PCR reads, yields one record per CDR3 protein. Counted here are hundreds of thousands of distinct CDR3 sequences, 55% to 60% occurring once; the ten biggest clones make up about 10%. The sequencing input was blood. The receptors derive from a girl aged 2-9 years with multiple sclerosis.

This rearrangement joins TRBV11-2 to TRBJ2-1; D is undetermined. This CDR3 has 15 residues. Germline-derived CDR1 and CDR2 are SGHAT and FQNNGV. The V gene lost 4 bases and the J gene lost 6 bases, with 16 bases spanning the gap. The CDR3 sequence: CASSSSGLPSNEQFF. In nucleotides, the CDR3 is TGTGCCAGCAGCTCCTCGGGCCTCCCGAGCAATGAGCAGTTCTTC. Full variable domain (remainder filled in from reference TRBV11-2 and TRBJ2-1): EAGVAQSPRYKIIEKRQSVAFWCNPISGHATLYWYQQILGQGPKLLIQFQNNGVVDDSQLPKDRFSAERLKGVDSTLKIQPAKLEDSAVYLCASSSSGLPSNEQFFGPGTRLTVL.

The table lists this clonotype with a few counts. This chain uses TRBV20-1 with TRBJ2-1, with D uncertain. V dropped 1 base and J dropped 5 bases, with 9 bases sitting between them. The CDR3 spans 13 residues. Germline loops: CDR1 DFQATT, CDR2 SNEGSKA (reference sequence). The CDR3 sequence: CSARAETDNEQFF. The CDR3 DNA follows: TGCAGTGCTAGAGCGGAAACTGACAATGAGCAGTTCTTC.

The chain employs TRBV3-1 and TRBJ2-5; 7 positions match TRBD2. Germline assignment: CDR1 LGHDT and CDR2 YNNKEL (reference sequence). CDR3 length: 13 amino acids. V lost 8 bases and J lost 5; bases outside the gene matches: 8. CDR3 loop: CASVKREPETQYF. CDR3 DNA: TGTGCCAGCGTCAAGCGGGAACCGGAGACCCAGTACTTC.

This clonotype was counted between two and nine times. This sequence joins TRBV5-8 and TRBJ2-5, with D tentatively TRBD1 (6 bases). Deletions cut 0 bases from V and 6 bases from J, with 15 bases between. CDR3 length: 15 amino acids. From germline, CDR1 is SGHTS and CDR2 YDEGEE. The chain's CDR3 is CASSLDREPTKTQYF. CDR3 nucleotides: TGTGCCAGCAGCTTGGACAGGGAGCCGACTAAGACCCAGTACTTC.

This clonotype was counted between two and nine times. The V and J genes are TRBV13 and TRBJ2-1; D may match TRBD1 or TRBD2 (7 bases each). Per germline, CDR1 PRHDT and CDR2 FYEKMQ (reference sequence). This CDR3 contains 19 residues. Trimming left V 5 bases short and J 8 bases short, with 31 bases between. CDR3 region: CASSPDARQGGGSPHEQFF. In DNA form, the CDR3 reads TGTGCCAGCAGCCCAGACGCACGACAGGGAGGGGGCTCTCCCCATGAGCAGTTCTTC.

The rearrangement joins TRBV20-1 to TRBJ1-4; D possibly corresponds to TRBD1 (5 bases). V was trimmed by 5 bases and J by 5 bases, leaving 12 bases between them. This CDR3 comprises 13 residues. Per the germline V gene, CDR1 is DFQATT and CDR2 is SNEGSKA (reference sequence). CDR3: CSALGRFNEKLFF. CDR3 DNA: TGCAGTGCTTTGGGACGGTTCAATGAAAAACTGTTTTTT.

The CDR3 spells CASVGPGQTANYGYTF. The CDR3 nucleotides read TGTGCCAGCGTTGGGCCCGGACAGACAGCTAACTATGGCTACACCTTC. This chain connects TRBV6-1 to TRBJ1-2, with a weak D call TRBD1 (6 bases). This CDR3 is built from 16 residues. Germline V gene data show CDR1 as MNHNS and CDR2 as SASEGT. V was shortened by 8 bases and J by 0 bases, with 19 bases between the two germline ends.

This clonotype occurred once. This likely comes from a read error, as the CDR3 has no conserved phenylalanine or tryptophan at its end. The chain combines TRBV14 with TRBJ2-4; D ambiguous. The J call may be incorrect, as the DNA end agrees better with TRBJ2-5. The germline CDR1 and CDR2 sequences are SGHDN and FVKESK. This CDR3 spans 12 amino acids. DNA of the CDR3: TGTGGCAACAGCCAAGATCGGAAGACCCAGTACGTC. The encoded protein is CGNSQDRKTQYV.

The J gene is TRBJ2-3, the V gene TRBV9, with 7 bases fitting TRBD1. The CDR3 contains 14 residues. Germline trimming cut 2 bases from V and 4 bases from J; bases unmatched to any gene: 4. The germline V gene has CDR1 SGDLS and CDR2 YYNGEE. CDR3 nucleotides: TGTGCCAGCAGCGTTCTACAGGGGTCAGATACGCAGTATTTT. Protein: CASSVLQGSDTQYF.

This chain links TRBV5-1 with TRBJ2-7; D remains ambiguous. The J call is doubtful: the DNA matches TRBJ2-5 better. CDR1 is SGHRS and CDR2 is YFSETQ in the germline V gene. The CDR3 has 14 residues. CDR3 nucleotide sequence: TGCGCCAGCAGCGAGTTTAAAGGGCGGGAGACCCAGTACTTC. Its protein is CASSEFKGRETQYF.

This chain links TRBV29-1 with TRBJ2-5; D gene uncertain. The CDR3 runs to 13 residues. CDR1 and CDR2 from the germline V gene are SQVTM and ANQGSEA. V was shortened by 4 bases and J by 2 bases, with 11 bases between the two germline ends. The CDR3 sequence is CSVVIWPQETQYF. CDR3 coding DNA: TGCAGCGTTGTGATTTGGCCTCAAGAGACCCAGTACTTC.

This clonotype was observed a few times. The genes are TRBV20-1 and TRBJ2-1, with 8 bases fitting TRBD2. Trimming cost V 0 bases and J 0 bases; bases outside gene matches: 10. This CDR3 has 18 residues. CDR1 DFQATT and CDR2 SNEGSKA come from the germline V gene (reference sequence). DNA for the CDR3: TGCAGTGCTAGAGATGTAGGGCTAGCGGGTAGCTCCTACAATGAGCAGTTCTTC. This translates into CSARDVGLAGSSYNEQFF.

The V and J genes are TRBV9 and TRBJ2-1; 10 bases align to TRBD2. Germline CDR1 is SGDLS and CDR2 is YYNGEE. The CDR3 has 17 amino acids. With 10 bases clipped from V and 0 bases from J, the junction kept 13 bases outside the gene matches. CDR3 coding DNA: TGTGCCTCCACCGCGCATAGCGGGAGGAACTCCTACAATGAGCAGTTCTTC. Protein product: CASTAHSGRNSYNEQFF. Drawing the rest from reference TRBV9 and TRBJ2-1, the complete variable domain is DSGVTQTPKHLITATGQRVTLRCSPRSGDLSVYWYQQSLDQGLQFLIQYYNGEERAKGNILERFSAQQFPDLHSELNLSSLELGDSALYFCASTAHSGRNSYNEQFFGPGTRLTVL.

The chain couples TRBV4-3 to TRBJ2-1; TRBD2 matches at 9 bases. J was trimmed by 7 bases and V by 0 bases; bases with no gene match: 4. Looked up from germline, CDR1 is LGHNA and CDR2 is YSLEER. The CDR3 has 15 residues. CDR3 nucleotides: TGCGCCAGCAGCCAAGATGCTAGCGGGGTGAATGAGCAGTTCTTC. It translates to CASSQDASGVNEQFF.

This clonotype was seen once. This chain connects TRBV14 to TRBJ2-3; 13 bases agree with TRBD2. CDR3 size: 18 residues. V gave up 0 bases and J gave up 2 bases; unmatched junction bases: 5. Looked up from germline, CDR1 is SGHDN and CDR2 is FVKESK. CDR3 nucleotides: TGTGCCAGCAGCCAAGATTTGGGACTAGCGGGGTACACAGATACGCAGTATTTT. Residues: CASSQDLGLAGYTDTQYF.

The gene calls are TRBV6-2 or TRBV6-3 and TRBJ1-6; D is uncertain. The CDR3 covers 13 residues. Germline assignment: CDR1 MNHEY and CDR2 SVGEGT. V lost 5 bases, J lost 10 bases, and 12 bases lay in between. CDR3 residues: CASSQTTGSPLHF. The CDR3 DNA reads TGTGCCAGCAGTCAAACTACTGGCTCACCCCTCCACTTT.

On this clonotype: One end of the junction is discordant with germline, which a read error may explain. This rearrangement joins TRBV5-5 to TRBJ2-1; TRBD2 matches 9 bases. CDR1 and CDR2 (germline): SGHKS, YYEKEE (reference sequence). The CDR3 covers 16 residues. CDR3 sequence (DNA): TGTGCCGGCAGCCTCCTTGGGTTAGCGGGAGACAATGAGCAGTTCTTC. Translation: CAGSLLGLAGDNEQFF.

The genes are TRBV6-1 and TRBJ2-1; D gene unclear. The ends were cut back, 6 bases at V and 0 bases at J, with 12 bases in the middle. The length of the CDR3 is 15 residues. Germline CDR1 and CDR2: MNHNS and SASEGT. This CDR3 is CASRAGFSSYNEQFF. The CDR3, as DNA: TGTGCCAGCAGGGCAGGATTTAGCTCCTACAATGAGCAGTTCTTC.

V usage is TRBV12-3 or TRBV12-4 and J usage is TRBJ1-2, with D unclear. V lost 9 bases and J lost 0, with 11 bases in between. This CDR3 has 13 amino acids. CDR3 amino acids: CASLDWSNYGYTF. Written as DNA, the CDR3 is TGTGCCAGTTTAGACTGGTCTAACTATGGCTACACCTTC.

This chain links TRBV5-1 with TRBJ2-7; TRBD2 matches at 9 bases. V lost 6 bases to trimming and J lost 2 bases; unmatched junction nucleotides: 12. Germline CDR1 is SGHRS and CDR2 is YFSETQ. CDR3 length: 16 amino acids. CDR3 protein: CASIFLRLAATYEQYF. CDR3 coding DNA: TGCGCCAGCATCTTCCTTAGACTAGCGGCAACCTACGAGCAGTACTTC.